The source of this TCR beta chain is a study of T-cell reconstitution after alpha-beta-depleted transplantation in children. Using unique molecular identifiers, the investigators prepared the TCRbeta library. TCRdb itself ran the PCR reads through MiXCR, one entry per CDR3 protein. The sample includes about 610,000 distinct CDR3 sequences, roughly 10% of them seen just once. The ends were cut back, 4 bases at V and 12 bases at J, with 16 bases in the middle. CDR3 length equals 12 residues. Germline CDR1 and CDR2: SQVTM and ANQGSEA. The sample consisted of PBMCs from the stem cell graft donor, taken from the stem cell graft. The genes are TRBV29-1 and TRBJ2-1, with a possible D match to TRBD2 (6 bases). The sequence was collected from a human donor who donated a stem cell graft to a child with acute myeloid leukemia. The CDR3 DNA reads TGCAGCGTTGGGGCATGGGGACTCGGGCAGTTCTTC. It specifies CSVGAWGLGQFF.